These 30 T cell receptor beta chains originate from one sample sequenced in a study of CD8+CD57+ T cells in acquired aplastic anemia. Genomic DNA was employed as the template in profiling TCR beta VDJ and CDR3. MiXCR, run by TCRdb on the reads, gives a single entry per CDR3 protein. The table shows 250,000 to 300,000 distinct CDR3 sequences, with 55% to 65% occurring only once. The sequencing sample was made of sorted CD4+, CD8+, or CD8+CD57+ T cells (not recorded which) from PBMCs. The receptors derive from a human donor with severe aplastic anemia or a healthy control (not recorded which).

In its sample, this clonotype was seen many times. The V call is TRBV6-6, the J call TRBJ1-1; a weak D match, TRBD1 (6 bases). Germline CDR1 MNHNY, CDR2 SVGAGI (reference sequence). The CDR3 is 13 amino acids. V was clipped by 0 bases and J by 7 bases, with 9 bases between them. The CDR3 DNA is TGTGCCAGCAGTTACTCCGGACAGCTTGAAGCTTTCTTT. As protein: CASSYSGQLEAFF.

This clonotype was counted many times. The CDR3 is CSARDWAGSTDTQYF. CDR3 coding DNA: TGCAGTGCTAGAGATTGGGCGGGGAGCACAGATACGCAGTATTTT. The chain uses TRBV20-1 and TRBJ2-3; possible D gene TRBD2, 6 bases. The ends were cut back, 0 bases at V and 0 bases at J, with 10 bases in the middle. Per germline, CDR1 DFQATT and CDR2 SNEGSKA (reference sequence). The CDR3 covers 15 residues.

The CDR3 DNA sequence: TGTGCCAGCAGCCCCCTGCTAGCCGCAATGAACACCGGGGAGCTGTTTTTT. Amino acids: CASSPLLAAMNTGELFF. V and J are TRBV9 and TRBJ2-2; tentatively, D is TRBD2 (5 bases). The CDR3 contains 17 residues. Trimming cost V 4 bases and J 1 base, with 17 bases left between them. Germline V lookup: CDR1 SGDLS, CDR2 YYNGEE.

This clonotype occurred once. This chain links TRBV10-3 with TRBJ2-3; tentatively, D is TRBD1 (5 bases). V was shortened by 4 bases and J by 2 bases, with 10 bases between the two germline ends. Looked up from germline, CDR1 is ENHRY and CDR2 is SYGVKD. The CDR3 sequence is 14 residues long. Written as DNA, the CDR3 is TGTGCCATCAGTGGACAGCTACACACAGATACGCAGTATTTT. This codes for CAISGQLHTDTQYF.

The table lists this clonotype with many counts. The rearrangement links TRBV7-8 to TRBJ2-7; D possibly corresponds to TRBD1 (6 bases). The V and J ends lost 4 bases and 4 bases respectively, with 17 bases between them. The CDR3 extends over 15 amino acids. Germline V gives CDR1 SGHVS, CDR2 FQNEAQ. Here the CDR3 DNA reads TGTGCCAGCAGCTCGGACAGTACCGATAGATACGAGCAGTACTTC. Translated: CASSSDSTDRYEQYF.

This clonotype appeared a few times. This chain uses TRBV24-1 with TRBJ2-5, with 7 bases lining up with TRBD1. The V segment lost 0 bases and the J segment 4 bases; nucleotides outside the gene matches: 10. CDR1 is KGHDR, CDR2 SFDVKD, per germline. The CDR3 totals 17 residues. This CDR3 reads CATSDLQKTGRGETQYF. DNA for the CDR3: TGTGCCACCAGTGATTTGCAAAAGACAGGGCGCGGAGAGACCCAGTACTTC.

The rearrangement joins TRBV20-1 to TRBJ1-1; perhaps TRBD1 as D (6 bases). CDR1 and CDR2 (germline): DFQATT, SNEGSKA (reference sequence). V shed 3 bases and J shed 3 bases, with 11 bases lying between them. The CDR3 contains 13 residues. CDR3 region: CSASSTGHTEAFF. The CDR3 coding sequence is TGCAGTGCTAGCAGTACAGGGCACACTGAAGCTTTCTTT.

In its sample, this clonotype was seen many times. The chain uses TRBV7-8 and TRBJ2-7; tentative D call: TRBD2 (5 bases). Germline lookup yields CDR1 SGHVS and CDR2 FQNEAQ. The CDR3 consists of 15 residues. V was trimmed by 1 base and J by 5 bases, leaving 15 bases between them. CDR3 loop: CASSLGARTFDEQYF. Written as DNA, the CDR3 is TGTGCCAGCAGCTTAGGTGCCAGGACTTTTGACGAGCAGTACTTC.

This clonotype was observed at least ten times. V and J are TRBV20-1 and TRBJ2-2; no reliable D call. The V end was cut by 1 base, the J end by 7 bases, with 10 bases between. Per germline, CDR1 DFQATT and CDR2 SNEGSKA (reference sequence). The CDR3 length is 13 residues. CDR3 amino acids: CSARVPAHGELFF. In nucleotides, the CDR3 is TGCAGTGCTAGAGTTCCCGCACACGGGGAGCTGTTTTTT.

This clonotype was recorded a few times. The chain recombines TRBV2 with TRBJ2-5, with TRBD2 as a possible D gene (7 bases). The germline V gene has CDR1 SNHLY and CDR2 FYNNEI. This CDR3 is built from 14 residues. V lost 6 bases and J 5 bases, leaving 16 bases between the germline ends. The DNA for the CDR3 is TGTGCCAGCAGACGCAAGGGGGGGCGGGAGACCCAGTACTTC. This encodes CASRRKGGRETQYF.

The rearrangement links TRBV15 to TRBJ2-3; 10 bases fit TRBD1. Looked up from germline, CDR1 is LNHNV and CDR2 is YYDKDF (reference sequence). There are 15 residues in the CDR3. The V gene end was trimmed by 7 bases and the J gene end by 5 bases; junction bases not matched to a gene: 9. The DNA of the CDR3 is TGTGCCACCACTTCCGGGACAGGGGTGGAAGATACGCAGTATTTT. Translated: CATTSGTGVEDTQYF.

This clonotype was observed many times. CDR3 in DNA: TGCAGCGTTTTAAGGGGACAGGCGAACACTGAAGCTTTCTTT. This sequence encodes CSVLRGQANTEAFF. This chain connects TRBV29-1 to TRBJ1-1; 8 bases fit TRBD1. This CDR3 comprises 14 residues. Germline lookup yields CDR1 SQVTM and CDR2 ANQGSEA. V gave up 5 bases and J gave up 1 base; unmatched junction bases: 6.

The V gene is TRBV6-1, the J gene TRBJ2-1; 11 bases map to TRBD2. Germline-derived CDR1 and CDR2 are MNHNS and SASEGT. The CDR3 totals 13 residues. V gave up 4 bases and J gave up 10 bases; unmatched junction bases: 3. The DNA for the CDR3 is TGTGCCAGCAGTGGACCTAGCGGGGGGGAGCAGTTCTTC. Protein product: CASSGPSGGEQFF.

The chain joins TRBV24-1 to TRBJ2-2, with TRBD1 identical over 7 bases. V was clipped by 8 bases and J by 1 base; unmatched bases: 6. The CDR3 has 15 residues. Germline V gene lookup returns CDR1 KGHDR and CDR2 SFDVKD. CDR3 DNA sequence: TGTGCCACCAATGGTGGGACAGAGAACACCGGGGAGCTGTTTTTT. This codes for CATNGGTENTGELFF.

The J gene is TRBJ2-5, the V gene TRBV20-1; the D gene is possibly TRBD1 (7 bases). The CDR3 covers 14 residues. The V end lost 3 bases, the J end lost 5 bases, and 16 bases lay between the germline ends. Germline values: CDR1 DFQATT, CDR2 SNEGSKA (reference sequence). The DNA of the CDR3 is TGCAGTGCTAGTGGGGGGACAGTCGGGGAGACCCAGTACTTC. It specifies CSASGGTVGETQYF.

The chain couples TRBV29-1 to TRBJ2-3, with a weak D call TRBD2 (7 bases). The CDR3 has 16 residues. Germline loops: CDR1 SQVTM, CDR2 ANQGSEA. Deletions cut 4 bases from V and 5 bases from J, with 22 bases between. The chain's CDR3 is CSVAGGGSFAGDTQYF. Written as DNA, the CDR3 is TGCAGCGTTGCCGGGGGCGGGAGCTTCGCGGGAGATACGCAGTATTTT.

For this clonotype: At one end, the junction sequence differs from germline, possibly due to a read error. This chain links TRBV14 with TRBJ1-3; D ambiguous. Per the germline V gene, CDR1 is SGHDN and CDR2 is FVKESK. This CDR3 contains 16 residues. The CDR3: CASSLAGGLGGNTIYF. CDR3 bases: TGCGCCAGCAGCTTGGCAGGCGGCCTCGGTGGAAACACCATATATTTT.

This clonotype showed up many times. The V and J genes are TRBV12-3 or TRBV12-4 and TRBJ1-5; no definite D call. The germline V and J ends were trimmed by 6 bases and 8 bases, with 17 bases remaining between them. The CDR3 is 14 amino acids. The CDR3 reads CASSNGFSWEPQHF. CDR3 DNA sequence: TGTGCCAGCAGCAACGGTTTCTCTTGGGAGCCCCAGCATTTT.

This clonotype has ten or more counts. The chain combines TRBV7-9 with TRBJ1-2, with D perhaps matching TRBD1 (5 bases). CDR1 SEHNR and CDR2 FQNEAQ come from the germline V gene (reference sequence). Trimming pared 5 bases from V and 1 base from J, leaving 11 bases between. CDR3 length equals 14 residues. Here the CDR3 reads CASSPRDVNYGYTF. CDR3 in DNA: TGTGCCAGCAGCCCCCGGGACGTTAACTATGGCTACACCTTC. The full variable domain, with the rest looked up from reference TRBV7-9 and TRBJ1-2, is DTGVSQNPRHKITKRGQNVTFRCDPISEHNRLYWYRQTLGQGPEFLTYFQNEAQLEKSRLLSDRFSAERPKGSFSTLEIQRTEQGDSAMYLCASSPRDVNYGYTFGSGTRLTVV.

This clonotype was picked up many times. DNA of the CDR3: TGTGCCACCAGCAGAGATAAAACACAGCTCTATGGCTACACCTTC. Translated, it gives CATSRDKTQLYGYTF. The chain links TRBV15 to TRBJ1-2; D gene ambiguous. The length of the CDR3 is 15 residues. The germline V and J ends were trimmed by 0 bases and 4 bases, with 12 bases remaining between them. Germline CDR1 is LNHNV and CDR2 is YYDKDF (reference sequence).

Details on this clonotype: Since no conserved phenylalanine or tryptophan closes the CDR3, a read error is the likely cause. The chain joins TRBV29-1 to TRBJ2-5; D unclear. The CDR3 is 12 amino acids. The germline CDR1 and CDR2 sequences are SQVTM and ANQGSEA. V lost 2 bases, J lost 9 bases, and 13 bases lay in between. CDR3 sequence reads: CSVEPTIDAQYV. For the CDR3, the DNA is TGCAGCGTTGAACCCACCATTGACGCCCAGTACGTC.

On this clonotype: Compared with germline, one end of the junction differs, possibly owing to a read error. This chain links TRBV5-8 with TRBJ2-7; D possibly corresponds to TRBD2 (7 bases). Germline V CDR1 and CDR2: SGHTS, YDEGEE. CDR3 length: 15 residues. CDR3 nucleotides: TGCGCCAGCAGCGGAAAGGGCGGGGGCCCCTACGAGCAGTACTTC. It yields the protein CASSGKGGGPYEQYF.

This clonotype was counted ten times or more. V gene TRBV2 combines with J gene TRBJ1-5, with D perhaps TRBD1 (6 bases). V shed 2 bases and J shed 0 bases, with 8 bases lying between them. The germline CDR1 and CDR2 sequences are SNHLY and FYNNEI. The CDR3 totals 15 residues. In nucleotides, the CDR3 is TGTGCCAGCAGTGAAAGGACAGTTAGCAATCAGCCCCAGCATTTT. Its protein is CASSERTVSNQPQHF. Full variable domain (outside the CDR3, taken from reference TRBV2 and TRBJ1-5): EPEVTQTPSHQVTQMGQEVILRCVPISNHLYFYWYRQILGQKVEFLVSFYNNEISEKSEIFDDQFSVERPDGSNFTLKIRSTKLEDSAMYFCASSERTVSNQPQHFGDGTRLSIL.

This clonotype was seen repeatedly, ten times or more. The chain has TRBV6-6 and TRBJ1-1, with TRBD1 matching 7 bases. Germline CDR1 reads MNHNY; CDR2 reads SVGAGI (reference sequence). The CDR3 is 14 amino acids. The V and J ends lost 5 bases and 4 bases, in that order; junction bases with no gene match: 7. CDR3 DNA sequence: TGTGCCAGCAGTGCCCGACAGGGAATCACTGAAGCTTTCTTT. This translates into CASSARQGITEAFF.

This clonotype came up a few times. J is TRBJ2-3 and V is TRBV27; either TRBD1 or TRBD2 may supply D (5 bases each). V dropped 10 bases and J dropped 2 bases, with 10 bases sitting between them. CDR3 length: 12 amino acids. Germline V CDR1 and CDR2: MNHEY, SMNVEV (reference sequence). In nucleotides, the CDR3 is TGTGCCACCGGGGCCCTCACAGATACGCAGTATTTT. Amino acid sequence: CATGALTDTQYF.

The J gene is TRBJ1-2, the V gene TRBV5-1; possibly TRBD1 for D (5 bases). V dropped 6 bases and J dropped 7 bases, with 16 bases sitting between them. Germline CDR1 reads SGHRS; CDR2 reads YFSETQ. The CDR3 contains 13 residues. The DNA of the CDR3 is TGCGCCAGCACCCGCGGAGGGGAGTTTGGCTACACCTTC. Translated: CASTRGGEFGYTF.

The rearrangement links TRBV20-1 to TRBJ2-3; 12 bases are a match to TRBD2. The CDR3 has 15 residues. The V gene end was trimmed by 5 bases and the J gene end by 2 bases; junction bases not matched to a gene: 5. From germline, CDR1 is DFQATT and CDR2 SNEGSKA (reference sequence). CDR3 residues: CSAPTSGSDTDTQYF. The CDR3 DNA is TGCAGTGCTCCGACTAGCGGGAGTGACACAGATACGCAGTATTTT.

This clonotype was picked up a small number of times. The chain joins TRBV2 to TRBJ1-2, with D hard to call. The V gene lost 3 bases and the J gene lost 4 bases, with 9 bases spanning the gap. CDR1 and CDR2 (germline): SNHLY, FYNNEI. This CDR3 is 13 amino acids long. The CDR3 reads CASSDRGRYGYTF. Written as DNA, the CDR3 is TGTGCCAGCAGTGATCGAGGGCGCTATGGCTACACCTTC.

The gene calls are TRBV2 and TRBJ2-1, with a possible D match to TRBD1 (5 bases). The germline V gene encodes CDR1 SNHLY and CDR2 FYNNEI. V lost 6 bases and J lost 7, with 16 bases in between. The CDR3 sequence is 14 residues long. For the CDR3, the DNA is TGTGCCAGCAGCAGTCTAGACAGTCGGAATGAGCAGTTCTTC. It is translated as CASSSLDSRNEQFF.

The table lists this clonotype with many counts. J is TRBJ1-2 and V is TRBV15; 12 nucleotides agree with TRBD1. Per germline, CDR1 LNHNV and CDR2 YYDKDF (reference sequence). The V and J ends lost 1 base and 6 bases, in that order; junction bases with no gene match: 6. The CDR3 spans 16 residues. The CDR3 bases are TGTGCCACCAGCAGAGGGGGGACAGGGGGCAAGGATGGCTACACCTTC. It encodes CATSRGGTGGKDGYTF. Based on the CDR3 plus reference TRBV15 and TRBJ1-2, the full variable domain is DAMVIQNPRYQVTQFGKPVTLSCSQTLNHNVMYWYQQKSSQAPKLLFHYYDKDFNNEADTPDNFQSRRPNTSFCFLDIRSPGLGDTAMYLCATSRGGTGGKDGYTFGSGTRLTVV.